This TCR beta chain was captured by sequencing in a study of blood T cell repertoires in COVID-19. Using immunoSEQ multiplex PCR, the repertoire was profiled, and TCRdb retains in-frame clones only, with some absent. Altogether more than 300,000 clones are present, 90% to 95% being singletons, with the ten largest covering 0.8% to 0.9%. V lost 4 bases and J lost 5, with 15 bases in between. This CDR3 is 14 amino acids long. Per the germline V gene, CDR1 is SQVTM and CDR2 is ANQGSEA. The receptor's source is a woman between 35 and 50 years old who had been exposed to COVID-19. The V gene is TRBV29-1, the J gene TRBJ1-3; D unclear. Sample: PBMCs or T cells enriched from blood (not recorded which). Here the CDR3 reads CSVAGSRSRNTIYF. In DNA, the CDR3 is TGCAGCGTTGCGGGTTCCAGATCAAGAAACACCATATATTTT.